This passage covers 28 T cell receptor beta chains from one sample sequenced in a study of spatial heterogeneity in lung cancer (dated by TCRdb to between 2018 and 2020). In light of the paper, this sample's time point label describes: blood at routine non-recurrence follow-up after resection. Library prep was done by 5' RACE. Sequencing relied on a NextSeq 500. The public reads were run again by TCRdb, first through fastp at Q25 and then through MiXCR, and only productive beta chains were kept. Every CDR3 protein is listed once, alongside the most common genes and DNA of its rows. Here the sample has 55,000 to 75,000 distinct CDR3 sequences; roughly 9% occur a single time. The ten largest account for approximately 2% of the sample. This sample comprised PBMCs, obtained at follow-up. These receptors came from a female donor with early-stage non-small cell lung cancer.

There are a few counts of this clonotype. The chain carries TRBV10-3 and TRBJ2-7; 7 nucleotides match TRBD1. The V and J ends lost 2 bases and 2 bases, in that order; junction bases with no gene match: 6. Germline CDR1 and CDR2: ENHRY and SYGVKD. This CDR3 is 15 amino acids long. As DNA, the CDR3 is TGTGCCATCAGTGAGGACCCGGGACAGCCCTACGAGCAGTACTTC. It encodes CAISEDPGQPYEQYF.

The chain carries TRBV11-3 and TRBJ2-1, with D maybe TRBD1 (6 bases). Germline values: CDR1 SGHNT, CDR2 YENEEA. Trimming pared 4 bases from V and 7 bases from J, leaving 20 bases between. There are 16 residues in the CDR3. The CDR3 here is CASSSFGGTGFNEQFF. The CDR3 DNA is TGTGCCAGCAGCTCCTTTGGTGGAACAGGGTTTAATGAGCAGTTCTTC.

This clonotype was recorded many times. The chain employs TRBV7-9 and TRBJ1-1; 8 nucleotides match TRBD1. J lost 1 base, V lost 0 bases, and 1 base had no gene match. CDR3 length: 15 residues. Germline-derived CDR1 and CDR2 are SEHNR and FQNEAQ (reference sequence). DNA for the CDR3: TGTGCCAGCAGCTTAGCGGGGACAGGGAACACTGAAGCTTTCTTT. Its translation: CASSLAGTGNTEAFF. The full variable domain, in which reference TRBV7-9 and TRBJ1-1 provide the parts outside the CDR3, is DTGVSQNPRHKITKRGQNVTFRCDPISEHNRLYWYRQTLGQGPEFLTYFQNEAQLEKSRLLSDRFSAERPKGSFSTLEIQRTEQGDSAMYLCASSLAGTGNTEAFFGQGTRLTVV.

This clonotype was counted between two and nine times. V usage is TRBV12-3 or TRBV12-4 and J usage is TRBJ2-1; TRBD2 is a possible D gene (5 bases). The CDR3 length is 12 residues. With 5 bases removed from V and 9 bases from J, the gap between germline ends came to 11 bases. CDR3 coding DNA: TGTGCCAGCAGTCCGGGGTGGGGTGAGCAGTTCTTC. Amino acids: CASSPGWGEQFF.

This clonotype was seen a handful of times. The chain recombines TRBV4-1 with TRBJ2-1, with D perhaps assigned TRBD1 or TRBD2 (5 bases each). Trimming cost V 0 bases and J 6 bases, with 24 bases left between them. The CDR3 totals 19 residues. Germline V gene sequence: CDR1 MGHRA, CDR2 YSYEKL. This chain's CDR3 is CASSQDLRVRGRGRNEQFF. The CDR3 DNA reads TGCGCCAGCAGCCAAGATCTGAGGGTCCGGGGAAGGGGACGCAATGAGCAGTTCTTC.

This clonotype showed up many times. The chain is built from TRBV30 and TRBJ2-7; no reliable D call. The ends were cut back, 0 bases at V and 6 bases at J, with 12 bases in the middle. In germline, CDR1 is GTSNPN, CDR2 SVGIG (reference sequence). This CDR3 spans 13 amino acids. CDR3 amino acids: CAWSVNSRSEQYF. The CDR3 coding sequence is TGTGCCTGGAGTGTTAACTCTCGAAGCGAGCAGTACTTC. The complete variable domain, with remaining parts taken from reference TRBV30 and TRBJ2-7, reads SQTIHQWPATLVQPVGSPLSLECTVEGTSNPNLYWYRQAAGRGLQLLFYSVGIGQISSEVPQNLSASRPQDRQFILSSKKLLLSDSGFYLCAWSVNSRSEQYFGPGTRLTVT.

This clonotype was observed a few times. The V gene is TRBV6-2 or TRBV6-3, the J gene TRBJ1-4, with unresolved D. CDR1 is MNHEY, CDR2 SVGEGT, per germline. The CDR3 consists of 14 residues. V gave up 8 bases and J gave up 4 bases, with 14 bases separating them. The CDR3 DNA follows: TGTGCCAGCTCCAACCCGGAGGATAATGAAAAACTGTTTTTT. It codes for CASSNPEDNEKLFF.

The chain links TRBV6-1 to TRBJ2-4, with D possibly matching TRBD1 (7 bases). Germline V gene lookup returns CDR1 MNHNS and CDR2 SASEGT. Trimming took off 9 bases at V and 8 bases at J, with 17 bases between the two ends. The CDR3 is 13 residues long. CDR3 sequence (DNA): TGTGCCAGTACAGGGGTTACGGGGGACATTCAGTACTTC. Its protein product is CASTGVTGDIQYF.

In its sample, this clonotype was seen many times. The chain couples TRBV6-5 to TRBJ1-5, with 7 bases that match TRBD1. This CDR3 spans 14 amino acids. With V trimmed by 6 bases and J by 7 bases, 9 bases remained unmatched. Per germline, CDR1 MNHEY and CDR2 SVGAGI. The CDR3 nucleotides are TGTGCCAGCAGGCCAGGGGGAACAAACCAGCCCCAGCATTTT. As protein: CASRPGGTNQPQHF.

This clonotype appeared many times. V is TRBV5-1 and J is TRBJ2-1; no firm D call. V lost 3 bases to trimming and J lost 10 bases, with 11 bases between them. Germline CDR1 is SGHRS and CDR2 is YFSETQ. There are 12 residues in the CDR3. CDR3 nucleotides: TGCGCCAGCAGCTACAAGGTGTACGAGCAGTTCTTC. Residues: CASSYKVYEQFF.

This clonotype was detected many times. CDR3 residues: CASNRRRGHNSPLHF. The CDR3 DNA sequence: TGTGCCAGCAACCGGCGGAGGGGCCATAATTCACCCCTCCACTTT. The V call is TRBV12-3 or TRBV12-4, the J call TRBJ1-6, with D possibly TRBD1 on 5 matching bases. The ends were cut back, 7 bases at V and 5 bases at J, with 15 bases in the middle. The CDR3 length is 15 residues.

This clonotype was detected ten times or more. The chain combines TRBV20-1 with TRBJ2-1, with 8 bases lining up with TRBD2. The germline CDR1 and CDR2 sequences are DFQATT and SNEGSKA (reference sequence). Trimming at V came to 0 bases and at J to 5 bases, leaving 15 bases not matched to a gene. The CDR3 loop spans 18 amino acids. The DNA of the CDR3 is TGCAGTGCTAGAGATCTTAGCGGGATATCCCCGGGCGACAATGAGCAGTTCTTC. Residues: CSARDLSGISPGDNEQFF.

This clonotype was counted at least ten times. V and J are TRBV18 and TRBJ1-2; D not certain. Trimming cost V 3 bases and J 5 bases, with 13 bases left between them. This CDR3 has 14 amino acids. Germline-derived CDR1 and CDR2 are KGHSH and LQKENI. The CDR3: CASSPSREKYGYTF. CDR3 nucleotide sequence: TGTGCCAGCTCACCCTCGAGGGAAAAGTATGGCTACACCTTC. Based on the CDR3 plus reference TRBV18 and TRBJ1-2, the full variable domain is NAGVMQNPRHLVRRRGQEARLRCSPMKGHSHVYWYRQLPEEGLKFMVYLQKENIIDESGMPKERFSAEFPKEGPSILRIQQVVRGDSAAYFCASSPSREKYGYTFGSGTRLTVV.

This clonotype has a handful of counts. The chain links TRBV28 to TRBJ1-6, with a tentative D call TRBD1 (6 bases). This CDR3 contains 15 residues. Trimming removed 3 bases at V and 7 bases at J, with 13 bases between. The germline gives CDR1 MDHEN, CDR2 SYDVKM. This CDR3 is CASSFRPGENSPLHF. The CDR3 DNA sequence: TGTGCCAGCAGTTTCCGTCCAGGGGAGAATTCACCCCTCCACTTT.

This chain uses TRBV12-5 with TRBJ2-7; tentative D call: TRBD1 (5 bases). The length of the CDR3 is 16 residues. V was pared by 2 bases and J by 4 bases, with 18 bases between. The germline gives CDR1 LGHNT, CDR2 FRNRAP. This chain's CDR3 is CASGLPQGGPAYEQYF. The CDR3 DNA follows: TGTGCTAGTGGTTTGCCCCAGGGTGGGCCAGCATACGAGCAGTACTTC. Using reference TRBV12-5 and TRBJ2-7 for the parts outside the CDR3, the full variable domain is DARVTQTPRHKVTEMGQEVTMRCQPILGHNTVFWYRQTMMQGLELLAYFRNRAPLDDSGMPKDRFSAEMPDATLATLKIQPSEPRDSAVYFCASGLPQGGPAYEQYFGPGTRLTVT.

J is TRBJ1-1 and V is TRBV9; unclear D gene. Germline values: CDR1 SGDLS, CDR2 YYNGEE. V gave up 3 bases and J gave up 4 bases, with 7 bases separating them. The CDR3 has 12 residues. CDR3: CASSADGTEAFF. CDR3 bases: TGTGCCAGCAGCGCGGACGGCACTGAAGCTTTCTTT.

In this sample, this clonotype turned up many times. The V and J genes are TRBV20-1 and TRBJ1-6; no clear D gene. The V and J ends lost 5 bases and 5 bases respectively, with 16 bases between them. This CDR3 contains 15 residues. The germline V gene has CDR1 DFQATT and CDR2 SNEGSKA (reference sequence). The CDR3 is CSAHTTTPHNSPLHF. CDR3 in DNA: TGCAGTGCTCATACAACGACACCCCATAATTCACCCCTCCACTTT.

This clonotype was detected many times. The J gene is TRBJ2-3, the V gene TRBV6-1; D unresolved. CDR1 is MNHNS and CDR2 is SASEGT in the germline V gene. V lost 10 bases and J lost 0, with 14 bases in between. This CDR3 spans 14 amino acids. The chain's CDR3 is CATAPIGSTDTQYF. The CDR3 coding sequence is TGTGCCACCGCCCCCATCGGTAGCACAGATACGCAGTATTTT.

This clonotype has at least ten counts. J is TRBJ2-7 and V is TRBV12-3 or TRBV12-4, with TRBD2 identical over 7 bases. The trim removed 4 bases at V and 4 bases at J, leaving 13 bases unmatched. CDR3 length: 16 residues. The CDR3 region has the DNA TGTGCCAGCAGTTCACCCCCTTCGGGAGGTCGTTACGAGCAGTACTTC. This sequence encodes CASSSPPSGGRYEQYF.

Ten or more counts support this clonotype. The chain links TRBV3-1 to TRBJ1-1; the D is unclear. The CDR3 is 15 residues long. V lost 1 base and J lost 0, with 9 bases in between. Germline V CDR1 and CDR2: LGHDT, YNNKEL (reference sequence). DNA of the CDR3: TGTGCCAGCAGCCAAGGGTACGGGGTGAACACTGAAGCTTTCTTT. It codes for CASSQGYGVNTEAFF.

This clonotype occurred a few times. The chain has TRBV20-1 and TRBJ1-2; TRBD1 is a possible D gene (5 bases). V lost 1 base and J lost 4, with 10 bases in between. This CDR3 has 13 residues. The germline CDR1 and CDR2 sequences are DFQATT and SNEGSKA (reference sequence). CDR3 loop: CSARADSLYGYTF. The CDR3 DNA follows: TGCAGTGCTAGAGCAGACAGTCTCTATGGCTACACCTTC.

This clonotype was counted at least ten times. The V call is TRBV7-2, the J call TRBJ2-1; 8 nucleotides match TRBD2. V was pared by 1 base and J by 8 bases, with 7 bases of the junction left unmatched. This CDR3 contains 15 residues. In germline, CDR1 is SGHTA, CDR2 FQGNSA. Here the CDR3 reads CASSLESGSGHEQFF. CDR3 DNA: TGTGCCAGCAGCTTAGAAAGCGGGAGTGGCCATGAGCAGTTCTTC.

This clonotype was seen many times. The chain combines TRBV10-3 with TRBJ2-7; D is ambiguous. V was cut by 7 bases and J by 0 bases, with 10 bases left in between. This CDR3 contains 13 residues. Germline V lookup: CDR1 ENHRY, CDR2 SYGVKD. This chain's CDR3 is CAINYGASYEQYF. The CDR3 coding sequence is TGTGCCATCAACTACGGAGCCTCCTACGAGCAGTACTTC.

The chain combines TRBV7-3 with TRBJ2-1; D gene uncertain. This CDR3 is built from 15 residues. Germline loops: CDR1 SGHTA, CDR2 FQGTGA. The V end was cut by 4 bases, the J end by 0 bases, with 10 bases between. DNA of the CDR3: TGTGCCAGCAGCTCAGTTCGTAGCTCCTACAATGAGCAGTTCTTC. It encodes CASSSVRSSYNEQFF.

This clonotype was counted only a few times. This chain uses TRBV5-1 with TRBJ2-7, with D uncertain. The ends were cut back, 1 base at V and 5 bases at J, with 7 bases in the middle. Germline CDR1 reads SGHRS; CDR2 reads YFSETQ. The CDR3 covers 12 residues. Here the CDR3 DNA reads TGCGCCAGCAGCTTGAACCCCGACGAGCAGTACTTC. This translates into CASSLNPDEQYF. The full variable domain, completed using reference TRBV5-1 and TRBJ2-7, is KAGVTQTPRYLIKTRGQQVTLSCSPISGHRSVSWYQQTPGQGLQFLFEYFSETQRNKGNFPGRFSGRQFSNSRSEMNVSTLELGDSALYLCASSLNPDEQYFGPGTRLTVT.

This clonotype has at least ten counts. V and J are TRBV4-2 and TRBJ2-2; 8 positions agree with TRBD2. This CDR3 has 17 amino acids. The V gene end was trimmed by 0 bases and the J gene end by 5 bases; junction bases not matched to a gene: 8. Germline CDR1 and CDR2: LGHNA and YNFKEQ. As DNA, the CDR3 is TGTGCCAGCAGCCAAGAACCAGCGGGAGAGGGTACCGGGGAGCTGTTTTTT. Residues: CASSQEPAGEGTGELFF.

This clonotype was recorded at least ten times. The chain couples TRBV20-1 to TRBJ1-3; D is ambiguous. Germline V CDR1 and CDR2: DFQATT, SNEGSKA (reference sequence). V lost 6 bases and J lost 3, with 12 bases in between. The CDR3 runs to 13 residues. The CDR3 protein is CSALGVNGNTIYF. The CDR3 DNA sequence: TGCAGTGCACTTGGGGTGAATGGAAACACCATATATTTT.

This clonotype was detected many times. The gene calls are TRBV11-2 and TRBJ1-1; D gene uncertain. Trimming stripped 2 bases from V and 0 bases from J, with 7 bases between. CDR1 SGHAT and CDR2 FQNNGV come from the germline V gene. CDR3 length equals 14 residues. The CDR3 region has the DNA TGTGCCAGCAGCTTATTCGGCCTGAACACTGAAGCTTTCTTT. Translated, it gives CASSLFGLNTEAFF.